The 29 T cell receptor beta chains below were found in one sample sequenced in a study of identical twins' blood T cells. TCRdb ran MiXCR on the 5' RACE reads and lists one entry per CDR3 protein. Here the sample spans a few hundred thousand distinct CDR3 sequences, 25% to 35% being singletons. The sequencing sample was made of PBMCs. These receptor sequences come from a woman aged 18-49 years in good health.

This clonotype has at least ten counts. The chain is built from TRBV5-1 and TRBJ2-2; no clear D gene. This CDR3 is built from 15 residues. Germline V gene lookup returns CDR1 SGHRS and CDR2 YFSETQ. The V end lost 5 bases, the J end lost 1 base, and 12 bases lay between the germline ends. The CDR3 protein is CASSSVNMNTGELFF. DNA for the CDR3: TGCGCCAGCAGTTCCGTTAATATGAACACCGGGGAGCTGTTTTTT.

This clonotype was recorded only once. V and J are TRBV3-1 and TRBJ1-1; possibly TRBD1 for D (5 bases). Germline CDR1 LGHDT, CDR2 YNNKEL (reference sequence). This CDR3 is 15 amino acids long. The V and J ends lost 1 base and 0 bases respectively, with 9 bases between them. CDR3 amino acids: CASSQGDGLNTEAFF. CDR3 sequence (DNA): TGTGCCAGCAGCCAAGGGGACGGACTGAACACTGAAGCTTTCTTT.

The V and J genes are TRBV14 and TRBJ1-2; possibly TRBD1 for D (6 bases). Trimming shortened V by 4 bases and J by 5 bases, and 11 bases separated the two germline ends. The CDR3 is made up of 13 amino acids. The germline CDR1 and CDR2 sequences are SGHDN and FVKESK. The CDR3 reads CASSLWTAYGYTF. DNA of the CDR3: TGTGCCAGCAGCCTATGGACAGCTTATGGCTACACCTTC.

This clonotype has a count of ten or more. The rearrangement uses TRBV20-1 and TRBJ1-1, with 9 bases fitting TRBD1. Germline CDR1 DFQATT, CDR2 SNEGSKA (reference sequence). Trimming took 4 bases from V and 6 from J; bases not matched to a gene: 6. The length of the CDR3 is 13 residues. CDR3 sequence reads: CSAKGQGGPEAFF. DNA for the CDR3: TGCAGTGCTAAGGGACAGGGAGGCCCTGAAGCTTTCTTT.

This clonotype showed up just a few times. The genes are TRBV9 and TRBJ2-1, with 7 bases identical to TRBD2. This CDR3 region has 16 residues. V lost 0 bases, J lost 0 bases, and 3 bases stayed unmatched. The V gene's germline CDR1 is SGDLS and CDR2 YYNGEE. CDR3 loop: CASSVGAGSSYNEQFF. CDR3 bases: TGTGCCAGCAGCGTAGGAGCGGGGAGCTCCTACAATGAGCAGTTCTTC.

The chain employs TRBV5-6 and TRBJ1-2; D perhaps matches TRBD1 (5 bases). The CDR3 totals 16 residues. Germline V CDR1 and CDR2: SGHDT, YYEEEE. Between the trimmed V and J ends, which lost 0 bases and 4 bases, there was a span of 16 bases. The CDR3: CASSLARDLRSYGYTF. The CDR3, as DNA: TGTGCCAGCAGCTTGGCCCGGGACCTCCGATCCTATGGCTACACCTTC.

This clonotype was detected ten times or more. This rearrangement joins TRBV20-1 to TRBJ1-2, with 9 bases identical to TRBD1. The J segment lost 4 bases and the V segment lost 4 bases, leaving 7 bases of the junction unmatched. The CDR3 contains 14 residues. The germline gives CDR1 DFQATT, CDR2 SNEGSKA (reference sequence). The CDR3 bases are TGCAGTGCTATTGGGGGACAGGGTGGCTATGGCTACACCTTC. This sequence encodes CSAIGGQGGYGYTF.

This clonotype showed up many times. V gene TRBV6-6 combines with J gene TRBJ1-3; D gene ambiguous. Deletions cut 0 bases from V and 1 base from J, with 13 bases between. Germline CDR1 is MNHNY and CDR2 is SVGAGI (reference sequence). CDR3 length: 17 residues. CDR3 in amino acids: CASSYSGDGPSGNTIYF. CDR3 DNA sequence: TGTGCCAGCAGTTACTCCGGTGATGGACCGTCTGGAAACACCATATATTTT.

This chain's CDR3 is CASSFDNPSLHF. The CDR3 region has the DNA TGTGCCAGCAGCTTCGACAACCCCTCCCTCCACTTT. The chain joins TRBV7-9 to TRBJ1-6, with no clear D. The CDR3 extends over 12 amino acids. V gave up 3 bases and J gave up 14 bases, with 11 bases separating them. CDR1 and CDR2 from the germline V gene are SEHNR and FQNEAQ (reference sequence).

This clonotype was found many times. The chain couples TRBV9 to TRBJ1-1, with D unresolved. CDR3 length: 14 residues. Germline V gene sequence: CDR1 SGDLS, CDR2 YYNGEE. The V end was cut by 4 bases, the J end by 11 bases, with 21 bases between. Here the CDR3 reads CASSPRFGSSRAFF. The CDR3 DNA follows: TGTGCCAGCAGCCCCCGTTTCGGGTCCTCCCGGGCTTTCTTT.

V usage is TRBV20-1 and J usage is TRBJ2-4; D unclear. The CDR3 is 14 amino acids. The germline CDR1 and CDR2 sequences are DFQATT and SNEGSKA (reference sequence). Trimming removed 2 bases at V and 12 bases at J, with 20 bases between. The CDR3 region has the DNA TGCAGTGCTAGATCCGACCCAGCCAAAAACGCTCAGTACTTC. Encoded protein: CSARSDPAKNAQYF.

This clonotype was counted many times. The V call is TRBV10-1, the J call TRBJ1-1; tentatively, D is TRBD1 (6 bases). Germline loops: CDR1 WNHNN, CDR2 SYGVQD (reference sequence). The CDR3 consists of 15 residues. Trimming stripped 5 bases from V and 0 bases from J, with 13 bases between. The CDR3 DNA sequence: TGCGCCAGCAGTTACGGACAGCCCATGAACACTGAAGCTTTCTTT. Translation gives CASSYGQPMNTEAFF.

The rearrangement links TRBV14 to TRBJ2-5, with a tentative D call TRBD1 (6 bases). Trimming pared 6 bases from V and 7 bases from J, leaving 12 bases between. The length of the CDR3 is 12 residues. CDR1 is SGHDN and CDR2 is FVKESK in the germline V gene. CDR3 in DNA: TGTGCCAGCAGGCACACAGGGTCGACCCAGTACTTC. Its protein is CASRHTGSTQYF.

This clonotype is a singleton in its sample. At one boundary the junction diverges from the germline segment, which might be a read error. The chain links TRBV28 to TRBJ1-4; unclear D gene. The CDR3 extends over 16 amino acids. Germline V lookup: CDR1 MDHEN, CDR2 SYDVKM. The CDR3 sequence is CTSSLFGRIVDEKLFF. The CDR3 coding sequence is TGTACCAGCAGTTTGTTTGGTAGGATAGTAGATGAAAAACTGTTTTTT.

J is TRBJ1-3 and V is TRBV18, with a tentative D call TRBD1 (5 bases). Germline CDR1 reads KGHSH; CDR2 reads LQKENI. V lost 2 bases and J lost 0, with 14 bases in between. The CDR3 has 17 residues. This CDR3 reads CASSPGHRLFSGNTIYF. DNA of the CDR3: TGTGCCAGCTCACCAGGGCACAGGCTCTTCTCTGGAAACACCATATATTTT.

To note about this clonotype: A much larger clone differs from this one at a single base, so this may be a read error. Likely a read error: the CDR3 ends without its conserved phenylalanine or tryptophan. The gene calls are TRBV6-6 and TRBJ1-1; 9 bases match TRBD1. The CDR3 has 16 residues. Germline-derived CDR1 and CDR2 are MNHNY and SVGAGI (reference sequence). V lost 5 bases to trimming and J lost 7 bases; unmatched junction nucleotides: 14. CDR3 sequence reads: CASSTIPGQGAYEAFS. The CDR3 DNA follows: TGTGCCAGCAGTACCATTCCGGGACAGGGAGCCTATGAAGCTTTCTCT.

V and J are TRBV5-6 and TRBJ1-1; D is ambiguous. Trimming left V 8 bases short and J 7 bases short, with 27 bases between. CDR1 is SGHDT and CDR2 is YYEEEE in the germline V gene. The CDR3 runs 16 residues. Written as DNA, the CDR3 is TGTGCCAGTTCCTTCCGGGCCGAGGGCAAAATAGTTGAAGCTTTCTTT. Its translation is CASSFRAEGKIVEAFF.

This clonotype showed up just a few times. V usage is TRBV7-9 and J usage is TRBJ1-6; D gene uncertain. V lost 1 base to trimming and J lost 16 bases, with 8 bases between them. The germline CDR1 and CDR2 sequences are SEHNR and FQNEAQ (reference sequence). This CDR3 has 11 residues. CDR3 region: CASSLEGPLHF. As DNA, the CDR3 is TGTGCCAGCAGCTTAGAGGGCCCACTCCACTTT. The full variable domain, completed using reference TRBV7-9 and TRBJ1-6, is DTGVSQNPRHKITKRGQNVTFRCDPISEHNRLYWYRQTLGQGPEFLTYFQNEAQLEKSRLLSDRFSAERPKGSFSTLEIQRTEQGDSAMYLCASSLEGPLHFGNGTRLTVT.

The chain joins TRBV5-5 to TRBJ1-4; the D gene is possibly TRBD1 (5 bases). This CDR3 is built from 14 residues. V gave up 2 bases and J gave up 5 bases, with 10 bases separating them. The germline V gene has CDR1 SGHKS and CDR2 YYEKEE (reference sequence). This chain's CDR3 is CASSLGHRNEKLFF. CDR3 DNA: TGTGCCAGCAGCTTAGGACACAGAAATGAAAAACTGTTTTTT.

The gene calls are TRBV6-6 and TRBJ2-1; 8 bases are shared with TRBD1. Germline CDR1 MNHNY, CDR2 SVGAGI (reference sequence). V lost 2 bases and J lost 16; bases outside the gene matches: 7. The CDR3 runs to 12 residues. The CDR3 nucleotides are TGTGCCAGCAGTTACCAGGGGGCCCTTCTTTTCTTC. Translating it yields CASSYQGALLFF.

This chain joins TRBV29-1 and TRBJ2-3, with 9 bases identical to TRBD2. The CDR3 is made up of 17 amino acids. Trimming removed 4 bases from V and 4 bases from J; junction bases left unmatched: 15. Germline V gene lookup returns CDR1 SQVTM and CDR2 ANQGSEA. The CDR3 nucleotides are TGCAGCGTTGGGAATAGCGGGGGTGAGACTTGGGCAGATACGCAGTATTTT. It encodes CSVGNSGGETWADTQYF.

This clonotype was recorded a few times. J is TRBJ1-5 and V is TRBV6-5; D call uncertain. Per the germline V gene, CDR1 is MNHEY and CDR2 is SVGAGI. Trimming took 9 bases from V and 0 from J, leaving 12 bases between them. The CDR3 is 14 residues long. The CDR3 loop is CASRRSLSNQPQHF. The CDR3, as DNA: TGTGCCAGTCGCAGGAGCCTTAGCAATCAGCCCCAGCATTTT.

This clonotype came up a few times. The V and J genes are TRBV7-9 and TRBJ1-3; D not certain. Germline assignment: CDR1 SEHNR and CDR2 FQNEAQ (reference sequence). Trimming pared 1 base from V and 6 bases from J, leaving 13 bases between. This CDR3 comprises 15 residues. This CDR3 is CASSLVPGWENTIYF. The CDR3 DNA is TGTGCCAGCAGCTTAGTTCCAGGTTGGGAAAACACCATATATTTT.

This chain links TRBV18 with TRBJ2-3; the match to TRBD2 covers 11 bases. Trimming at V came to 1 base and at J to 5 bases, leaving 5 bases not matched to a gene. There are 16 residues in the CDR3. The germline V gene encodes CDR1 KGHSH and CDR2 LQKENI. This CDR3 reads CASSPLAGGPGDTQYF. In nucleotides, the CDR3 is TGTGCCAGCTCACCACTAGCGGGAGGGCCGGGAGATACGCAGTATTTT. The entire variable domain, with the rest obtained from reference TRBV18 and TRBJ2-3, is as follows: NAGVMQNPRHLVRRRGQEARLRCSPMKGHSHVYWYRQLPEEGLKFMVYLQKENIIDESGMPKERFSAEFPKEGPSILRIQQVVRGDSAAYFCASSPLAGGPGDTQYFGPGTRLTVL.

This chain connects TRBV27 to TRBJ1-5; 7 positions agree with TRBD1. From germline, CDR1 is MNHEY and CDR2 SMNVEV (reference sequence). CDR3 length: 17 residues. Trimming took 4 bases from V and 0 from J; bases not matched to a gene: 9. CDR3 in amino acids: CASSSHPTGLSNQPQHF. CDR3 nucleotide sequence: TGTGCCAGCAGTTCCCACCCGACAGGGCTTAGCAATCAGCCCCAGCATTTT.

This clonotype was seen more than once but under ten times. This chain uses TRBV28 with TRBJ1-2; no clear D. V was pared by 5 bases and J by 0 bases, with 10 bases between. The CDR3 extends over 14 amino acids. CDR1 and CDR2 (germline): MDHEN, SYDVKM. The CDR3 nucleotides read TGTGCCAGCAGTCCCAACGAGCCTAACTATGGCTACACCTTC. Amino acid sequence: CASSPNEPNYGYTF.

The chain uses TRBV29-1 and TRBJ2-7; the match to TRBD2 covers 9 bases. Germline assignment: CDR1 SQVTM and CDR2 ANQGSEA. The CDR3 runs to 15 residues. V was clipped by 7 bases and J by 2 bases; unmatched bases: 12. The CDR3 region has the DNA TGCAGCGCCGTCATTAGCGGGAGAGGGCCCTACGAGCAGTACTTC. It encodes CSAVISGRGPYEQYF.

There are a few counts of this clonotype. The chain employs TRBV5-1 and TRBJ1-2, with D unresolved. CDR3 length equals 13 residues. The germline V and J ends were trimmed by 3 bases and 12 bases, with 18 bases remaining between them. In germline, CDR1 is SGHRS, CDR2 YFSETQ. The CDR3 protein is CASSSRTGVVHTF. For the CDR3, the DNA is TGCGCCAGCAGCTCCAGGACGGGTGTGGTCCACACCTTC.

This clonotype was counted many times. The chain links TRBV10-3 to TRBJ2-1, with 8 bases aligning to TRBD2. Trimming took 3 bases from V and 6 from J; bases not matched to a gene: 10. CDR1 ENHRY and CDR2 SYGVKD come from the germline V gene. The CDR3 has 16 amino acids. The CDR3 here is CAISDAGTRLANEQFF. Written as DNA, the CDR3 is TGTGCCATCAGTGACGCAGGGACTAGGCTCGCCAATGAGCAGTTCTTC.